The 2 T cell receptor beta chains below come from one sample, sequenced in a study of blood T cell repertoires in COVID-19. TCRdb's table, derived via immunoSEQ multiplex PCR, lists solely in-frame clones and lacks some. The sample lists about 300,000 clones, roughly nine tenths seen once, with 1.5% to 2% in the top ten. The specimen sequenced was peripheral blood. Receptors were obtained from a woman aged 30 to 39 with COVID-19, enrolled during active disease.

This clone was found many times. This chain links TRBV5-5 with TRBJ1-2, with D hard to call. V lost 10 bases and J 5 bases, leaving 15 bases between the germline ends. The germline gives CDR1 SGHKS, CDR2 YYEKEE (reference sequence). This CDR3 has 12 amino acids. The CDR3 DNA follows: TGTGCCGTTCAGACTTCGCCGTATGGCTACACCTTC. Protein sequence: CAVQTSPYGYTF.

J is TRBJ1-1 and V is TRBV6-2 or TRBV6-3, with D tentatively TRBD1 (6 bases). V was shortened by 5 bases and J by 4 bases, with 8 bases between the two germline ends. Germline V gene lookup returns CDR1 MNHEY and CDR2 SVGEGT. The CDR3 runs to 12 residues. This CDR3 is CASSKGGTEAFF. The CDR3 region has the DNA TGTGCCAGCAGTAAAGGGGGCACTGAAGCTTTCTTT.